These 6 T cell receptor beta chains were all obtained from the same sample, sequenced in a study of blood T cells in healthy people across ages. A second PCR of roughly 7 to 11 cycles used a sample-barcoded 5' primer and a J-beta primer mix. Via MiXCR, TCRdb re-called the 5' RACE reads, giving one row per CDR3 protein. Of hundreds of thousands of distinct CDR3 sequences detected, 40% to 65% appear once; the ten largest clones hold about 14%. The sample consisted of blood. The receptor set was obtained from an elderly woman in good health.

This chain links TRBV5-5 with TRBJ2-1, with TRBD1 as a possible D gene (5 bases). Between the trimmed V and J ends, which lost 4 bases and 3 bases, there was a span of 11 bases. In germline, CDR1 is SGHKS, CDR2 YYEKEE (reference sequence). CDR3 size: 14 residues. CDR3 sequence (DNA): TGTGCCAGCAGCGTGGGGCTAGGCTACAATGAGCAGTTCTTC. Protein sequence: CASSVGLGYNEQFF.

With respect to this clonotype: An end of the junction differs from the germline gene, which may be a read error. This chain links TRBV12-3 or TRBV12-4 with TRBJ2-5, with D possibly being TRBD1 or TRBD2 (5 bases each). The CDR3 covers 14 residues. The CDR3 nucleotides read TGTGCCAGCAGTTCCAGGGATATGGAAGGGACCCAGTGCTTC. Protein product: CASSSRDMEGTQCF.

This clonotype was counted between two and nine times. One base away lies a much larger clone, so this may be a sequencing read error. CDR3 bases: TGTGCCAGCAGCGTAGGTCCCAGCTCCTACAATGAGCAGTACTTC. This translates into CASSVGPSSYNEQYF. The genes are TRBV9 and TRBJ2-1; D uncertain. Gene TRBJ2-7 matches the end of the DNA better, so the J call may be wrong. The CDR3 sequence is 15 residues long. Germline values: CDR1 SGDLS, CDR2 YYNGEE.

This sequence joins TRBV20-1 and TRBJ2-5, with TRBD1 matching 10 bases. TRBJ2-7 explains the end of the DNA better; the J call may be wrong. The CDR3 contains 14 residues. The V gene's germline CDR1 is DFQATT and CDR2 SNEGSKA (reference sequence). The CDR3 nucleotides are TGCAGTGCTACAACCGGGACAGGGGCCCACGAGCAGTACTTC. Its translation is CSATTGTGAHEQYF.

The V gene is TRBV28, the J gene TRBJ2-5; D is unclear. Germline V lookup: CDR1 MDHEN, CDR2 SYDVKM. The V end lost 7 bases, the J end lost 7 bases, and 16 bases lay between the germline ends. The CDR3 has 13 amino acids. This CDR3 is CASKVAVKGTQYF. Written as DNA, the CDR3 is TGTGCCAGCAAGGTGGCAGTCAAAGGGACCCAGTACTTC.

This chain joins TRBV7-2 and TRBJ2-1; TRBD1 might be the D (5 bases). V was cut by 5 bases and J by 6 bases, with 8 bases left in between. The CDR3 sequence is 12 residues long. CDR1 is SGHTA, CDR2 FQGNSA, per germline. The CDR3, as DNA: TGTGCCAGCAGCACAGGCTTCAATGAGCAGTTCTTC. It yields the protein CASSTGFNEQFF.